One TCR beta chain is described in this entry. The Seattle patients, enrolled during active infection, were followed longitudinally. This record belongs to a study of blood T cell repertoires in COVID-19. Overall study: Material from acute and convalescent COVID-19 was sourced from the United States, Italy and Spain. T cells, B-cell-depleted T cells, or PBMCs supplied cDNA or gDNA.

Per the study methods: Amplification of reference gene primers was used by the study to estimate nucleated cell counts. Produced via immunoSEQ multiplex PCR; TCRdb's table is partial and in-frame only. V and J calls and clone size are those listed in that table; D and trimming were worked out from the DNA. Of 100,000 to 150,000 clones listed, around 89% were seen once; the top ten hold around 4.5%. The CDR3 totals 14 residues. Germline lookup yields CDR1 MNHEY and CDR2 SVGEGT. The V and J ends lost 3 bases and 3 bases respectively, with 12 bases between them. The clonotype was recovered from a man aged 55 to 70 with COVID-19, enrolled during active disease. The material sequenced was peripheral blood. The chain joins TRBV6-2 or TRBV6-3 to TRBJ2-7; D is perhaps TRBD2 (5 bases). CDR3 amino acids: CASSYRGMGYEQYF. CDR3 nucleotides: TGTGCCAGCAGTTATCGGGGTATGGGCTACGAGCAGTACTTC.